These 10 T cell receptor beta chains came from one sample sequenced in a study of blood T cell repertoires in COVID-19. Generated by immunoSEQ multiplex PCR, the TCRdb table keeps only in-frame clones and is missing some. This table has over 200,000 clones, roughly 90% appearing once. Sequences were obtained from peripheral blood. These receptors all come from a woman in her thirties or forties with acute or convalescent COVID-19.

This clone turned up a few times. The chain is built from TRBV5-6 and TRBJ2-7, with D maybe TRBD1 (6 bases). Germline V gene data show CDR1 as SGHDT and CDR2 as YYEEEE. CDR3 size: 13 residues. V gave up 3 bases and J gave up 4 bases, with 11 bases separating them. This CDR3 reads CASSSGQSYEQYV. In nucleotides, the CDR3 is TGTGCCAGCAGCTCCGGACAGAGTTACGAGCAGTACGTC.

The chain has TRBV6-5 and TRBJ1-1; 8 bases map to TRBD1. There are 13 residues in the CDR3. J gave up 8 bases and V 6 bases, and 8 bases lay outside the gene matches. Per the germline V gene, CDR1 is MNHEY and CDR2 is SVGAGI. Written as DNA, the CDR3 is TGTGCCAGCAGAGGACAGAACAGGGGGGAAGCTTTCTTT. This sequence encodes CASRGQNRGEAFF.

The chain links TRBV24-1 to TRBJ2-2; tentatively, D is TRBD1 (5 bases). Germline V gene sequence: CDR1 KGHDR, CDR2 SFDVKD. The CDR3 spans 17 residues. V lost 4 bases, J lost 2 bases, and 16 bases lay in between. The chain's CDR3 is CATSEFSGPFNTGELFF. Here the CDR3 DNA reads TGTGCCACCAGTGAGTTCTCAGGGCCCTTTAACACCGGGGAGCTGTTTTTT.

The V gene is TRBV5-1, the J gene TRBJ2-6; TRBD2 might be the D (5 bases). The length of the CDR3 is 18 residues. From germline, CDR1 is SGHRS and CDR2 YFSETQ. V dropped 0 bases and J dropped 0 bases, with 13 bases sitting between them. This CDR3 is CASSLVSGLNSGANVLTF. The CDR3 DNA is TGCGCCAGCAGCTTGGTATCAGGACTGAACTCTGGGGCCAACGTCCTGACTTTC. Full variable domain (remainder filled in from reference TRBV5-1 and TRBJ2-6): KAGVTQTPRYLIKTRGQQVTLSCSPISGHRSVSWYQQTPGQGLQFLFEYFSETQRNKGNFPGRFSGRQFSNSRSEMNVSTLELGDSALYLCASSLVSGLNSGANVLTFGAGSRLTVL.

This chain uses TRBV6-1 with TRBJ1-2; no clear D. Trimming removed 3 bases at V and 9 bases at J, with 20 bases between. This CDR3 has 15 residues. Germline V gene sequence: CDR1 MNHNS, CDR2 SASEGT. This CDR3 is CASSEGDGIASSYTF. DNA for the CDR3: TGTGCCAGCAGTGAGGGAGATGGGATTGCTTCAAGCTACACCTTC.

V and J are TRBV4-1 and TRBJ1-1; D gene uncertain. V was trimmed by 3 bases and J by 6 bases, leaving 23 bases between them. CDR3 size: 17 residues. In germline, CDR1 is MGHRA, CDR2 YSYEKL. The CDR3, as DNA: TGCGCCAGCAGCCACGTACTCCCGGCCACCGGGAGGGCTGAAGCTTTCTTT. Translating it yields CASSHVLPATGRAEAFF.

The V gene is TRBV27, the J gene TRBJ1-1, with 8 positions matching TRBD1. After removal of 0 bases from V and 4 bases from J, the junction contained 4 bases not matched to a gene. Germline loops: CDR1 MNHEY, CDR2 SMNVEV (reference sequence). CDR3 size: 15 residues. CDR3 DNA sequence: TGTGCCAGCAGTTTATCGGGAACAGGGGGCACTGAAGCTTTCTTT. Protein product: CASSLSGTGGTEAFF.

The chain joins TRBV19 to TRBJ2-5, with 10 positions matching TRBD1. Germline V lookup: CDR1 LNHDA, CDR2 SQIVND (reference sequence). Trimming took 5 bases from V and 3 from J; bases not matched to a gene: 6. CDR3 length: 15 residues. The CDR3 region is CASSAVGTGEETQYF. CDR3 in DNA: TGTGCCAGTAGTGCCGTGGGGACAGGGGAAGAGACCCAGTACTTC. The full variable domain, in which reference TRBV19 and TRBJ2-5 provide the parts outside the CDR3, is DGGITQSPKYLFRKEGQNVTLSCEQNLNHDAMYWYRQDPGQGLRLIYYSQIVNDFQKGDIAEGYSVSREKKESFPLTVTSAQKNPTAFYLCASSAVGTGEETQYFGPGTRLLVL.

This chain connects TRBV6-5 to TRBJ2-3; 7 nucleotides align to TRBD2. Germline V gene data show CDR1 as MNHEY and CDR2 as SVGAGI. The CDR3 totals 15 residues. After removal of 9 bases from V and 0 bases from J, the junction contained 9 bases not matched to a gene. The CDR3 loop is CASLAEVTSTDTQYF. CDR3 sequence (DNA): TGTGCCAGTCTAGCGGAGGTTACTAGCACAGATACGCAGTATTTT.

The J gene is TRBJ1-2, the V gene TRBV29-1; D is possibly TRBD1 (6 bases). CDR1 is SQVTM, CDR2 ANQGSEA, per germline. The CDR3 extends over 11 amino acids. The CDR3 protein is CSLRGNYGYTF. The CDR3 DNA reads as TGCAGTCTCAGGGGAAACTATGGCTACACCTTC.